What follows are 20 T cell receptor beta chains derived from one specimen sequenced in a study of blood T cell repertoires in COVID-19. Clones were sequenced by immunoSEQ multiplex PCR, and TCRdb holds only the in-frame ones, with some missing. The sample holds 140,000 to 150,000 clones; around 90% are singletons and the top ten take roughly 1.9%. The specimen sequenced was peripheral blood. The receptors were gathered from a man aged 65 to 85 with acute or convalescent COVID-19.

This clone is a singleton in its sample. This sequence joins TRBV3-1 (or the pseudogene TRBV3-2) and TRBJ2-3, with a weak D call TRBD1 (7 bases). Trimming stripped 0 bases from V and 2 bases from J, with 15 bases between. Per the germline V gene, CDR1 is LGHDT and CDR2 is YNNKEL (reference sequence). The CDR3 covers 17 residues. This CDR3 is CASSQDGGGPVTDTQYF. The CDR3, as DNA: TGTGCCAGCAGCCAAGATGGAGGGGGCCCTGTCACAGATACGCAGTATTTT.

The J gene is TRBJ2-1, the V gene TRBV6-5, with 8 bases matching TRBD1. The germline V gene has CDR1 MNHEY and CDR2 SVGAGI. This CDR3 has 14 amino acids. V lost 8 bases, J lost 6 bases, and 9 bases stayed unmatched. For the CDR3, the DNA is TGTGCCAGCCGCCGGGACAGGCCCATCAATGAGCAGTTCTTC. Protein: CASRRDRPINEQFF.

V and J are TRBV5-1 and TRBJ2-5; D is uncertain. The CDR3 totals 14 residues. V was trimmed by 5 bases and J by 3 bases, leaving 14 bases between them. CDR1 and CDR2 (germline): SGHRS, YFSETQ. The DNA for the CDR3 is TGCGCCAGCAGGGCCCGGGTTGAAGAAGAGACCCAGTACTTC. It translates to CASRARVEEETQYF.

The chain joins TRBV7-9 to TRBJ2-2; TRBD1 matches 11 bases. The CDR3 covers 16 residues. J gave up 0 bases and V 5 bases, and 2 bases lay outside the gene matches. Per the germline V gene, CDR1 is SEHNR and CDR2 is FQNEAQ (reference sequence). The CDR3 loop is CASSRGQGANTGELFF. Written as DNA, the CDR3 is TGTGCCAGCAGCCGGGGACAGGGGGCGAACACCGGGGAGCTGTTTTTT.

The rearrangement joins TRBV19 to TRBJ2-1; D is perhaps TRBD2 (6 bases). Trimming pared 4 bases from V and 5 bases from J, leaving 18 bases between. From germline, CDR1 is LNHDA and CDR2 SQIVND (reference sequence). The length of the CDR3 is 16 residues. CDR3 protein: CASSNPRERLNNEQFF. The DNA of the CDR3 is TGTGCCAGTAGTAACCCACGGGAGCGCTTAAACAATGAGCAGTTCTTC.

V and J are TRBV27 and TRBJ1-2; D is unclear. Germline CDR1 is MNHEY and CDR2 is SMNVEV (reference sequence). With 0 bases removed from V and 4 bases from J, the gap between germline ends came to 15 bases. The CDR3 sequence is 16 residues long. The CDR3 spells CASSLSAPADSYGYTF. CDR3 nucleotides: TGTGCCAGCAGTTTATCAGCCCCCGCCGATTCCTATGGCTACACCTTC.

The table lists this clone with a count of one. J is TRBJ2-3 and V is TRBV29-1; D not certain. CDR1 SQVTM and CDR2 ANQGSEA come from the germline V gene. The V end was cut by 4 bases, the J end by 0 bases, with 8 bases between. The CDR3 has 13 amino acids. CDR3 DNA sequence: TGCAGCGTTGGAACTACTAGCACAGATACGCAGTATTTT. Amino acid sequence: CSVGTTSTDTQYF.

This clone showed up just once. The chain uses TRBV28 and TRBJ2-2; the match to TRBD2 covers 7 bases. The CDR3 sequence is 14 residues long. J lost 6 bases, V lost 6 bases, and 7 bases had no gene match. Germline V gene data show CDR1 as MDHEN and CDR2 as SYDVKM. The CDR3 loop is CASSPRGVPGELFF. CDR3 sequence (DNA): TGTGCCAGCAGCCCCCGGGGGGTACCCGGGGAGCTGTTTTTT.

The V call is TRBV21-1, the J call TRBJ2-3; TRBD2, the table's D call, was not compared with the DNA. TRBV21-1 is listed as a pseudogene. The CDR3 contains 9 residues. Here the CDR3 reads CASSALTPF. The DNA for the CDR3 is TGTGCCAGCAGCGCACTCACTCCTTTT.

The V call is TRBV27, the J call TRBJ1-1; 7 bases are shared with TRBD1. The CDR3 is 12 amino acids. Germline CDR1 and CDR2: MNHEY and SMNVEV (reference sequence). J was trimmed by 7 bases and V by 6 bases; bases with no gene match: 5. In DNA, the CDR3 is TGTGCCAGCAGCGGGTACAGGGGTGAAGCTTTCTTT. Translating it yields CASSGYRGEAFF.

The chain links TRBV19 to TRBJ1-3, with D hard to call. CDR1 and CDR2 from the germline V gene are LNHDA and SQIVND (reference sequence). The CDR3 has 14 residues. V was clipped by 7 bases and J by 2 bases, with 12 bases between them. CDR3 in amino acids: CASITGGAGNTIYF. The CDR3 nucleotides read TGTGCCAGTATCACCGGCGGGGCTGGAAACACCATATATTTT.

The chain has TRBV28 and TRBJ1-3; 8 bases line up with TRBD1. V gave up 6 bases and J gave up 4 bases; unmatched junction bases: 5. Germline lookup yields CDR1 MDHEN and CDR2 SYDVKM. The CDR3 length is 14 residues. The CDR3 sequence: CASSSGGAGNTIYF. The CDR3 DNA sequence: TGTGCCAGCAGCTCAGGGGGCGCAGGAAACACCATATATTTT.

This chain connects TRBV10-2 to TRBJ1-1; D not resolved. Trimming cost V 6 bases and J 2 bases, with 4 bases left between them. This CDR3 spans 11 amino acids. Germline values: CDR1 WSHSY, CDR2 SAAADI. CDR3 DNA sequence: TGCGCCAGCAGCATTAACACTGAAGCTTTCTTT. This gives the protein CASSINTEAFF.

This clone was found once. The chain carries TRBV5-6 and TRBJ1-2; 8 bases are a match to TRBD1. CDR3 length: 15 residues. The germline V gene encodes CDR1 SGHDT and CDR2 YYEEEE. V gave up 4 bases and J gave up 6 bases; unmatched junction bases: 11. The chain's CDR3 is CASSPRAGGVDGYTF. The CDR3 coding sequence is TGTGCCAGCAGCCCTAGAGCAGGGGGCGTTGATGGCTACACCTTC.

The rearrangement links TRBV6-5 to TRBJ2-3, with D possibly TRBD2 on 6 matching bases. The CDR3 spans 15 residues. V was trimmed by 2 bases and J by 2 bases, leaving 11 bases between them. CDR1 is MNHEY, CDR2 SVGAGI, per germline. The CDR3 bases are TGTGCCAGCAGTTACGGAGGGGCCGACACAGATACGCAGTATTTT. Translated, it gives CASSYGGADTDTQYF.

The CDR3 loop reads CASSQDTLGQGITGANVLTF. Written as DNA, the CDR3 is TGTGCCAGCAGCCAAGATACTCTGGGACAGGGGATTACTGGGGCCAACGTCCTGACTTTC. The chain combines TRBV3-1 (or the pseudogene TRBV3-2) with TRBJ2-6; TRBD1 aligns across 10 bases. The germline gives CDR1 LGHDT, CDR2 YNNKEL (reference sequence). CDR3 length: 20 amino acids. The J segment lost 2 bases and the V segment lost 0 bases, leaving 10 bases of the junction unmatched.

The gene calls are TRBV7-9 and TRBJ2-1; D is perhaps TRBD1 (5 bases). The V end lost 5 bases, the J end lost 6 bases, and 8 bases lay between the germline ends. Germline CDR1 is SEHNR and CDR2 is FQNEAQ (reference sequence). The CDR3 is 12 residues long. CDR3 in amino acids: CASSADSNEQFF. CDR3 nucleotide sequence: TGTGCCAGCAGCGCTGACAGCAATGAGCAGTTCTTC.

The chain combines TRBV19 with TRBJ2-7, with TRBD2 matching over 12 bases. This CDR3 has 17 residues. The J segment lost 4 bases and the V segment lost 4 bases, leaving 11 bases of the junction unmatched. The V gene's germline CDR1 is LNHDA and CDR2 SQIVND (reference sequence). The CDR3 nucleotides are TGTGCCAGTAGTACTCCTAGACTAGCGGGAGCGGTGTACGAGCAGTACTTC. This encodes CASSTPRLAGAVYEQYF.

The chain links TRBV19 to TRBJ2-1; D gene ambiguous. The V and J ends lost 7 bases and 2 bases respectively, with 9 bases between them. The length of the CDR3 is 13 residues. In germline, CDR1 is LNHDA, CDR2 SQIVND (reference sequence). The CDR3 sequence: CASTAAAYNEQFF. The DNA for the CDR3 is TGTGCCAGTACCGCGGCCGCCTACAATGAGCAGTTCTTC. Based on the CDR3 plus reference TRBV19 and TRBJ2-1, the full variable domain is DGGITQSPKYLFRKEGQNVTLSCEQNLNHDAMYWYRQDPGQGLRLIYYSQIVNDFQKGDIAEGYSVSREKKESFPLTVTSAQKNPTAFYLCASTAAAYNEQFFGPGTRLTVL.

J is TRBJ1-1 and V is TRBV4-2, with D unclear. Deletions cut 4 bases from V and 4 bases from J, with 19 bases between. Germline CDR1 is LGHNA and CDR2 is YNFKEQ. There are 16 residues in the CDR3. The CDR3: CASSPSVGGRVTEAFF. CDR3 DNA sequence: TGTGCCAGCAGCCCCTCGGTGGGAGGGCGCGTCACTGAAGCTTTCTTT.